This T cell receptor (beta chain) originates from a study of T cell responses to AZD1222 COVID-19 vaccine. Overall study findings and caveats: Clonal diversity was possibly underestimated, and the donors were mostly white British, with more females. Just a handful of AZD1222 recipients were seropositive at baseline. Spike-specific TCR breadth and depth rose after two AZD1222 doses.

Comment on this clone: Its target is unknown.

Clones were read by immunoSEQ multiplex PCR, and TCRdb kept only the in-frame ones, dropping some. The sample shows under 150,000 clones, about 91% of them seen only once. This CDR3 spans 15 amino acids. V was cut by 6 bases and J by 2 bases, with 15 bases left in between. Germline V gene data show CDR1 as LNHNV and CDR2 as YYDKDF (reference sequence). The chain is built from TRBV15 and TRBJ2-3; D is ambiguous. Sequencing used peripheral blood, obtained 28 days after the second AZD1222 dose. The TCR sequence derives from an adult who received the AZD1222 COVID-19 vaccine. The chain's CDR3 is CATSLSPIATDTQYF. DNA of the CDR3: TGTGCCACCAGTCTTAGCCCAATCGCCACAGATACGCAGTATTTT.